This record covers a single TCR beta chain. These data originate in a study of blood T cell repertoires in COVID-19. In germline, CDR1 is SQVTM, CDR2 ANQGSEA. This CDR3 spans 15 amino acids. Trimming cost V 6 bases and J 6 bases, with 24 bases left between them. Sequencing used immunoSEQ multiplex PCR; TCRdb keeps in-frame clones, though not all of them. The sample holds 180,000 or so clones, approximately 85% seen once. The TCR comes from a man aged 60 to 69 with acute or convalescent COVID-19. J is TRBJ2-7 and V is TRBV29-1, with D possibly TRBD2 on 5 matching bases. Sequencing input: peripheral blood. In DNA, the CDR3 is TGCAGCGTCCAACCCGCCTTCGGGGATCTTCGCGAGCAGTACTTC. The encoded protein is CSVQPAFGDLREQYF.